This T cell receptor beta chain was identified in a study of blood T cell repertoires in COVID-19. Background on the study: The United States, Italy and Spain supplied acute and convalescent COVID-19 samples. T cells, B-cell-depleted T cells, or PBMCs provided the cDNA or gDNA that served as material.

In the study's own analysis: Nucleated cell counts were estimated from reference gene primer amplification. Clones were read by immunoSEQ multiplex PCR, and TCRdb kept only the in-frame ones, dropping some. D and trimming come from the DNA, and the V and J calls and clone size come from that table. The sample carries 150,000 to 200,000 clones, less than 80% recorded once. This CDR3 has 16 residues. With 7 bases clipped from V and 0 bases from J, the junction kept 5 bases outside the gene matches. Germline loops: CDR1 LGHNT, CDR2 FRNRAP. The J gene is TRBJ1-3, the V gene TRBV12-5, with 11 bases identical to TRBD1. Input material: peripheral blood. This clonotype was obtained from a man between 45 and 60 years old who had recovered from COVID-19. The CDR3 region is CASAPGQGVSGNTIYF. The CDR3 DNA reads TGTGCTAGTGCCCCGGGACAGGGGGTCTCTGGAAACACCATATATTTT.